Below, 19 T cell receptor beta chains from the same sample are listed, as sequenced in a study of T cell responses to AZD1222 COVID-19 vaccine (dated by TCRdb to about 2021). Library method: the immunoSEQ multiplex PCR assay. TCRdb carries this immuneACCESS record with in-frame sequences only. Its versions omit some clonotypes, under half of them owing to an unresolved V gene in the studies checked, with the rest unexplained. The sample table contains around 89,000 clones; only one count was recorded for about nine tenths of them. The ten biggest clones cover about 9.4% of the sample. The time point label, as the study defines it: baseline before first vaccination. The input for sequencing was peripheral blood, taken on day 0 of AZD1222 vaccination. The receptors here all came from an adult in good health.

The chain employs TRBV10-2 and TRBJ2-7, with D maybe TRBD1 (5 bases). The CDR3 is 14 amino acids. V lost 0 bases and J 4 bases, leaving 10 bases between the germline ends. Germline loops: CDR1 WSHSY, CDR2 SAAADI. Here the CDR3 reads CASSESGQGYEQYF. The CDR3 nucleotides read TGCGCCAGCAGTGAGTCGGGCCAGGGATACGAGCAGTACTTC.

The rearrangement uses TRBV29-1 and TRBJ2-7; the match to TRBD2 covers 10 bases. CDR3 length: 14 residues. V was pared by 3 bases and J by 0 bases, with 2 bases of the junction left unmatched. CDR1 is SQVTM, CDR2 ANQGSEA, per germline. CDR3 nucleotide sequence: TGCAGCGTTGATTCTAGCGGGAGCTCCTACGAGCAGTACTTC. Protein sequence: CSVDSSGSSYEQYF.

This chain links TRBV27 with TRBJ2-3; the D gene is possibly TRBD2 (5 bases). Deletions cut 3 bases from V and 6 bases from J, with 13 bases between. The CDR3 spans 14 residues. The germline gives CDR1 MNHEY, CDR2 SMNVEV (reference sequence). This CDR3 is CASSLNRGADTQYF. DNA of the CDR3: TGTGCCAGCAGTTTGAATCGGGGTGCGGATACGCAGTATTTT.

This chain uses TRBV6-6 with TRBJ1-2; 9 nucleotides line up with TRBD1. The CDR3 loop spans 14 amino acids. V lost 4 bases and J lost 8; bases outside the gene matches: 8. Germline assignment: CDR1 MNHNY and CDR2 SVGAGI (reference sequence). This CDR3 reads CASSLGTGRLGYTF. CDR3 nucleotide sequence: TGTGCCAGCAGTTTAGGGACAGGGAGGTTAGGCTACACCTTC.

The J gene is TRBJ2-5, the V gene TRBV5-1, with a tentative D call TRBD1 (6 bases). CDR1 and CDR2 (germline): SGHRS, YFSETQ. There are 13 residues in the CDR3. Trimming pared 4 bases from V and 4 bases from J, leaving 11 bases between. The CDR3 spells CASSLGTIETQYF. Written as DNA, the CDR3 is TGCGCCAGCAGCCTCGGGACAATAGAGACCCAGTACTTC.

The chain links TRBV6-6 to TRBJ1-4; TRBD1 aligns across 7 bases. V lost 8 bases and J lost 3; bases outside the gene matches: 6. Per the germline V gene, CDR1 is MNHNY and CDR2 is SVGAGI (reference sequence). The CDR3 consists of 14 residues. This CDR3 reads CASGKQGPNEKLFF. CDR3 DNA sequence: TGTGCCAGCGGCAAACAGGGGCCTAATGAAAAACTGTTTTTT.

V is TRBV19 and J is TRBJ1-6; TRBD1 matches at 9 bases. Losses at the gene ends were 0 bases for V and 9 bases for J; bases not matched to a gene: 3. Germline assignment: CDR1 LNHDA and CDR2 SQIVND (reference sequence). This CDR3 spans 15 amino acids. Here the CDR3 DNA reads TGTGCCAGTAGTATAGATCGGGACAGGGCTTCACCCCTCCACTTT. Translated: CASSIDRDRASPLHF.

V gene TRBV18 combines with J gene TRBJ1-1; 8 positions match TRBD1. Germline CDR1 is KGHSH and CDR2 is LQKENI. V was pared by 2 bases and J by 1 base, with 3 bases of the junction left unmatched. This CDR3 is built from 15 residues. Here the CDR3 reads CASSPGRGQNTEAFF. The DNA for the CDR3 is TGTGCCAGCTCACCAGGCAGGGGGCAGAACACTGAAGCTTTCTTT.

The chain carries TRBV27 and TRBJ1-3, with D uncertain. Trimming left V 5 bases short and J 0 bases short, with 23 bases between. The CDR3 has 19 amino acids. Germline V gives CDR1 MNHEY, CDR2 SMNVEV (reference sequence). Here the CDR3 DNA reads TGTGCCAGCAGTACCCCGGCCTCTGGACGGAGGAGCTCTGGAAACACCATATATTTT. Translation: CASSTPASGRRSSGNTIYF.

The chain recombines TRBV3-1 (or the pseudogene TRBV3-2) with TRBJ1-6; 7 bases agree with TRBD1. Germline CDR1 reads LGHDT; CDR2 reads YNNKEL (reference sequence). The CDR3 is made up of 16 amino acids. Trimming cost V 1 base and J 9 bases; bases outside gene matches: 9. In DNA form, the CDR3 reads TGTGCCAGCAGCCAAGTAATTCCAGGGGGTAGTTCACCCCTCCACTTT. Translating it yields CASSQVIPGGSSPLHF.

The genes are TRBV7-8 and TRBJ2-1; 7 bases match TRBD1. This CDR3 has 15 residues. V dropped 6 bases and J dropped 6; count of bases not matched to a gene: 11. CDR1 is SGHVS, CDR2 FQNEAQ, per germline. CDR3: CASSSFDREANEQFF. The CDR3 coding sequence is TGTGCCAGCAGTTCTTTTGACAGGGAAGCCAATGAGCAGTTCTTC.

This chain links TRBV5-3 with TRBJ2-7, with TRBD1 matching 8 bases. TRBV5-3 is noted as an ORF with a role that remains uncertain. This CDR3 has 18 residues. V shed 1 base and J 0 bases; nucleotides not matched to a gene: 12. CDR3 in DNA: TGTGCCAGAAGCTTGAGGGACAGGCTGGTAAGTCCCTCCTACGAGCAGTACTTC. This sequence encodes CARSLRDRLVSPSYEQYF.

The chain has TRBV2 and TRBJ2-5, with 10 bases identical to TRBD2. The CDR3 length is 14 residues. The V and J ends lost 1 base and 6 bases, in that order; junction bases with no gene match: 2. CDR1 SNHLY and CDR2 FYNNEI come from the germline V gene. As DNA, the CDR3 is TGTGCCAGCAGTGAAGAACTAGCGGGAAAGACCCAGTACTTC. This codes for CASSEELAGKTQYF.

The CDR3 is CASSLEPLNTEAFF. CDR3 nucleotide sequence: TGCGCCAGCAGCTTGGAGCCCCTGAACACTGAAGCTTTCTTT. J is TRBJ1-1 and V is TRBV5-1; no reliable D call. Germline V gene data show CDR1 as SGHRS and CDR2 as YFSETQ. Deletions cut 0 bases from V and 0 bases from J, with 6 bases between. This CDR3 has 14 residues.

The chain's CDR3 is CASSQESRQGTRDTQYF. CDR3 nucleotides: TGCGCCAGCAGCCAAGAGTCCCGACAGGGGACAAGAGATACGCAGTATTTT. The rearrangement uses TRBV4-1 and TRBJ2-3; 8 bases are shared with TRBD1. The CDR3 is made up of 17 amino acids. Germline V CDR1 and CDR2: MGHRA, YSYEKL. V shed 0 bases, J shed 5 bases, and the junction held 10 bases outside the gene matches.

Of note for this clone: Other DNA sequences from this sample encode an identical CDR3 as well. CDR3 nucleotide sequence: TGTGCCAGTAGCGAAGGGTCGAACACTGAAGCTTTCTTT. Its translation: CASSEGSNTEAFF. The V call is TRBV19, the J call TRBJ1-1; D is ambiguous. The germline V gene has CDR1 LNHDA and CDR2 SQIVND (reference sequence). V was shortened by 6 bases and J by 1 base, with 9 bases between the two germline ends. The CDR3 totals 13 residues. Full variable domain (outside the CDR3, taken from reference TRBV19 and TRBJ1-1): DGGITQSPKYLFRKEGQNVTLSCEQNLNHDAMYWYRQDPGQGLRLIYYSQIVNDFQKGDIAEGYSVSREKKESFPLTVTSAQKNPTAFYLCASSEGSNTEAFFGQGTRLTVV.

This sequence joins TRBV3-1 (or the pseudogene TRBV3-2) and TRBJ1-2; 11 positions match TRBD1. Germline-derived CDR1 and CDR2 are LGHDT and YNNKEL (reference sequence). The CDR3 spans 16 residues. J was trimmed by 7 bases and V by 2 bases; bases with no gene match: 9. This chain's CDR3 is CASSQSGGQGARGYTF. In DNA form, the CDR3 reads TGTGCCAGCAGCCAATCGGGAGGACAGGGGGCGCGTGGCTACACCTTC.

In this sample, this clone turned up once. The chain is built from TRBV11-2 and TRBJ2-2; D is perhaps TRBD1 or TRBD2 (5 bases each). CDR1 and CDR2 from the germline V gene are SGHAT and FQNNGV. This CDR3 region has 17 residues. Between the trimmed V and J ends, which lost 5 bases and 0 bases, there was a span of 16 bases. For the CDR3, the DNA is TGTGCCAGCAGCCACCTCGACGGGGCCCCGAACACCGGGGAGCTGTTTTTT. It encodes CASSHLDGAPNTGELFF.

V usage is TRBV30 and J usage is TRBJ1-4, with D perhaps TRBD1 (5 bases). The CDR3 spans 14 residues. V was trimmed by 4 bases and J by 5 bases, leaving 14 bases between them. Per germline, CDR1 GTSNPN and CDR2 SVGIG (reference sequence). Here the CDR3 reads CAWNTGVANEKLFF. In DNA, the CDR3 is TGTGCCTGGAATACGGGGGTTGCGAATGAAAAACTGTTTTTT.